This is a list of T cell receptor beta chains from one sample in a study of cytomegalovirus exposure and HLA in healthy donors. Some clones are missing from TCRdb's copy, which holds only in-frame ones; the method was immunoSEQ multiplex PCR. The sample records some 88,000 clones, approximately 63% being singletons. The sample taken for sequencing was PBMCs. Receptor source: a woman in her 30s in good health and CMV-seronegative. Each CDR3 is given with its conserved first and last residue. Each record gives: V gene, J gene, D gene, clone size, CDR3 DNA, CDR3 protein. The D gene is left open where the match is weak. The listing skips clone size in some rows; elsewhere it reads once, few, many or a size class.

>TRBV29-1|TRBJ1-2|-|once
TGCAGCGTTGTGCCAGGGGCTCCCGGCTACACCTTC
CSVVPGAPGYTF
>TRBV12-5|TRBJ2-1|TRBD1|-
TGTGCTAGTGGTTTGGGTCATAGCGACAGGGGGAACAATGAGCAGTTCTTC
CASGLGHSDRGNNEQFF
>TRBV27|TRBJ2-7|-|-
TGTGCCAGCAGTTCCAACTACGAGCAGTACTTC
CASSSNYEQYF
>TRBV15|TRBJ2-4|-|-
TGTGCCACCAGCAGAGAGCGGGGACCGAACATTCAGTACTTC
CATSRERGPNIQYF
>TRBV6-5|TRBJ2-3|-|-
TGTGCCAGCAGTTTCCGACTGAGCACAGATACGCAGTATTTT
CASSFRLSTDTQYF
>TRBV28|TRBJ2-3|TRBD2|-
TGTGCCAGCAGTAGGCGGGGGGCCACAGATACGCAGTATTTT
CASSRRGATDTQYF
>TRBV10-3|TRBJ1-1|-|-
TGTGCCATCAAGCTACAGGGTAACACTGAAGCTTTCTTT
CAIKLQGNTEAFF
>TRBV19|TRBJ1-5|-|-
TGTGCCAGTAGACAGGCGCTCTATAGCAATCAGCCCCAGCATTTT
CASRQALYSNQPQHF
>TRBV7-6|TRBJ2-2|-|-
TGTGCCAGCAGCCCATTCTTGAACAGGAACACCGGGGAGCTGTTTTTT
CASSPFLNRNTGELFF
>TRBV6-1|TRBJ1-2|-|-
TGTGCCAGCAGTGAATGGGGGGGAGGCTACACCTTC
CASSEWGGGYTF
>TRBV6-1|TRBJ2-7|-|-
TGTGCCAGCAAAAGTCAGTCCCGATCGGGCTACGAGCAGTACTTC
CASKSQSRSGYEQYF
>TRBV28|TRBJ2-3|TRBD1|few
TGTGCCTGCGTCCGAAGGGGGCGGAGGGATACGCAGTATTTT
CACVRRGRRDTQYF
>TRBV5-4|TRBJ1-2|-|-
TGTGCCAGCAGCTTCGGACACCGTGGCTATGGCTACACCTTC
CASSFGHRGYGYTF
>TRBV29-1|TRBJ2-2|TRBD1|-
TGCAGCGTGGGGTACAGGGGAACCGGGGAGCTGTTTTTT
CSVGYRGTGELFF
>TRBV5-6|TRBJ2-3|-|-
TGTGCCAGCAGCTTGAGGAGCGGCTCTAGCACAGATACGCAGTATTTT
CASSLRSGSSTDTQYF
>TRBV29-1|TRBJ2-7|-|-
TGCAGCGTTGAAGAGGGAGCCTACGAGCAGTACTTC
CSVEEGAYEQYF
>TRBV11-1|TRBJ1-2|-|-
TGTGCCAGCAGCTTGTCTAGGGGAAATAACTATGGCTACACCTTC
CASSLSRGNNYGYTF
>TRBV5-4|TRBJ2-2|-|-
TGTGCCAGCAGCTTTAAACAGGGCCGGGAGCTGTTTTTT
CASSFKQGRELFF
>TRBV19|TRBJ1-4|TRBD1|-
TGTGCCAGTAGTCCGACAGGGCGAGTGGCAACTAATGAAAAACTGTTTTTT
CASSPTGRVATNEKLFF
>TRBV7-2|TRBJ2-5|TRBD2|-
TGTGCCAGCAGCGAAAGACTAGCGGCCCAAGAGACCCAGTACTTC
CASSERLAAQETQYF
>TRBV5-1|TRBJ1-1|-|-
TGCGCCAGCAGCTTGTATACTACCGGGGGGGGTGAAGCTTTCTTT
CASSLYTTGGGEAFF
>TRBV5-8|TRBJ1-5|-|-
TGTGCCAGCAGCTGGGGGGGCATTTATAGCAATCAGCCCCAGCATTTT
CASSWGGIYSNQPQHF
>TRBV14|TRBJ1-1|-|-
TGTGCCAGCAGCCGCAGGGTAGTGAGCACTGAAGCTTTCTTT
CASSRRVVSTEAFF
>TRBV29-1|TRBJ2-7|TRBD2|-
TGCAGCGTTGAAGTGGCGGGGGAAACCTACGAGCAGTACTTC
CSVEVAGETYEQYF
>TRBV5-1|TRBJ1-1|TRBD1|few
TGCGCCAGCAGCGCCAGACAGGGAGCGAACACTGAAGCTTTCTTT
CASSARQGANTEAFF
>TRBV5-4|TRBJ2-3|TRBD2|-
TGTGCCAGCAGCTTGGAGCTAGCGGGGGGATTCTCAGATACGCAGTATTTT
CASSLELAGGFSDTQYF
>TRBV28|TRBJ1-2|-|-
TGTGCCACCTCTTCCGGAGCGGGAAACTATGGCTACACCTTC
CATSSGAGNYGYTF
>TRBV5-4|TRBJ2-1|TRBD1|-
TGTGCCAGCAGCTTGGCAGGGGGCGAGCAGTTCTTC
CASSLAGGEQFF
>TRBV12-1|TRBJ2-7|-|-
TGTGCCAGTACCGGGGGGCCTGAGGACGAGCAGTACTTC
CASTGGPEDEQYF
>TRBV5-1|TRBJ2-2|-|-
TGCGCCAGCAGCTCTGAACTAGCAGGCGGGGAGCTGTTTTTT
CASSSELAGGELFF